A single sample is the source of the 9 T cell receptor beta chains below, sequenced in a study of T cell responses to AZD1222 COVID-19 vaccine. Profiling relied on immunoSEQ multiplex PCR, and the TCRdb table lists in-frame clones only, not all of them. The sample lists around 180,000 clones, about 92% occurring once. This sample comprised peripheral blood, obtained on day 0 of AZD1222 vaccination. Receptors originate from an adult in good health.

The rearrangement joins TRBV28 to TRBJ1-5; TRBD1 matches 9 bases. In germline, CDR1 is MDHEN, CDR2 SYDVKM. The CDR3 runs to 14 residues. V lost 4 bases and J lost 6; bases outside the gene matches: 4. CDR3 in amino acids: CASSSTGGGQPQHF. Written as DNA, the CDR3 is TGTGCCAGCAGTTCCACAGGGGGCGGTCAGCCCCAGCATTTT.

The chain combines TRBV5-1 with TRBJ1-2; D call uncertain. The CDR3 length is 12 residues. V was trimmed by 4 bases and J by 4 bases, leaving 8 bases between them. Germline CDR1 SGHRS, CDR2 YFSETQ. CDR3 nucleotides: TGCGCCAGCAGCGCCGAGTCCTATGGCTACACCTTC. Translation: CASSAESYGYTF. The full variable domain, completed using reference TRBV5-1 and TRBJ1-2, is KAGVTQTPRYLIKTRGQQVTLSCSPISGHRSVSWYQQTPGQGLQFLFEYFSETQRNKGNFPGRFSGRQFSNSRSEMNVSTLELGDSALYLCASSAESYGYTFGSGTRLTVV.

J is TRBJ1-6 and V is TRBV9; tentative D call: TRBD1 (5 bases). The V end lost 3 bases, the J end lost 9 bases, and 16 bases lay between the germline ends. Germline CDR1 and CDR2: SGDLS and YYNGEE. This CDR3 is 15 amino acids long. The CDR3 reads CASSAQGSWVSPLHF. CDR3 bases: TGTGCCAGCAGCGCGCAGGGCAGTTGGGTTTCACCCCTCCACTTT.

The chain joins TRBV6-6 to TRBJ1-2, with 8 bases fitting TRBD1. Trimming removed 4 bases from V and 8 bases from J; junction bases left unmatched: 15. Germline V gene sequence: CDR1 MNHNY, CDR2 SVGAGI (reference sequence). The CDR3 is 16 amino acids. The CDR3 DNA reads as TGTGCCAGCAGTTCCCAGGGGGCTTTATCAACTGGGGGCTACACCTTC. This gives the protein CASSSQGALSTGGYTF.

This chain connects TRBV11-2 to TRBJ2-1; 8 nucleotides agree with TRBD2. Germline V gene data show CDR1 as SGHAT and CDR2 as FQNNGV. The CDR3 consists of 15 residues. V lost 3 bases to trimming and J lost 5 bases; unmatched junction nucleotides: 6. CDR3 protein: CASSLGSGGDNEQFF. DNA of the CDR3: TGTGCCAGCAGCTTGGGGTCGGGGGGGGACAATGAGCAGTTCTTC.

The J gene is TRBJ1-4, the V gene TRBV4-1; D perhaps matches TRBD1 (6 bases). This CDR3 spans 18 amino acids. V was clipped by 2 bases and J by 1 base, with 17 bases between them. In germline, CDR1 is MGHRA, CDR2 YSYEKL. CDR3 loop: CASSQKGGARRTNEKLFF. In nucleotides, the CDR3 is TGCGCCAGCAGCCAAAAAGGGGGGGCCAGGAGAACTAATGAAAAACTGTTTTTT.

V and J are TRBV18 and TRBJ2-1; TRBD2 aligns across 9 bases. Germline CDR1 is KGHSH and CDR2 is LQKENI. The CDR3 loop spans 14 amino acids. Trimming at V came to 8 bases and at J to 9 bases, leaving 11 bases not matched to a gene. The DNA for the CDR3 is TGTGCCAGCCAACGGGAAGCGGGGGGATTTGAGCAGTTCTTC. Translation: CASQREAGGFEQFF.

The chain is built from TRBV27 and TRBJ2-7; D is unclear. CDR3 length: 13 amino acids. From germline, CDR1 is MNHEY and CDR2 SMNVEV (reference sequence). Trimming took off 8 bases at V and 2 bases at J, with 13 bases between the two ends. CDR3 in DNA: TGTGCCAGCGGTAGAGGCGGAGCCTACGAGCAGTACTTC. It encodes CASGRGGAYEQYF.

The table lists this clone with a count of one. The chain is built from TRBV19 and TRBJ1-2, with TRBD1 identical over 9 bases. The CDR3 is made up of 14 amino acids. Germline V gene lookup returns CDR1 LNHDA and CDR2 SQIVND (reference sequence). The trim removed 2 bases at V and 4 bases at J, leaving 2 bases unmatched. The CDR3: CASSIMTGGYGYTF. The CDR3 DNA is TGTGCCAGTAGTATAATGACAGGGGGCTATGGCTACACCTTC. The whole variable domain, remainder taken from reference TRBV19 and TRBJ1-2, is DGGITQSPKYLFRKEGQNVTLSCEQNLNHDAMYWYRQDPGQGLRLIYYSQIVNDFQKGDIAEGYSVSREKKESFPLTVTSAQKNPTAFYLCASSIMTGGYGYTFGSGTRLTVV.